A selection of T cell receptor beta chains follows, all from one sample in a study of T cell repertoires in cytomegalovirus infection. From the reads, TCRdb called clonotypes with MiXCR, one entry per CDR3 protein. The sample shows about half a million distinct CDR3 sequences, approximately 46% of them seen only once. No antigen has been identified for these receptors. Sequencing was performed on cultured PBMCs, taken from culture after CMV antigen stimulation. These receptors all come from a human donor in good health (CMV status not recorded). Some clones in this sample may be carry-over from other donors' samples. Each CDR3 is given with its conserved first and last residue. The D gene is left open where the match is weak. A row's size may be missing; if present it is once, few, many or a size class.

>TRBJ1-2|TRBV6-1|few|.|14
TGTGCCAGCAGTTGGGCAACAGGGACGGGTGGCTACACCTTC
CASSWATGTGGYTF
>TRBJ2-3|TRBV12-3/TRBV12-4|.|.|12
TGTGCCAGCAGCCAGGGGCCAGATACGCAGTATTTT
CASSQGPDTQYF
>TRBJ2-3|TRBV7-6|few|TRBD2|15
TGTGCCAGCAGCCGACTAGCGGGAGGGTCCGATACGCAGTATTTT
CASSRLAGGSDTQYF
>TRBJ1-2|TRBV12-3/TRBV12-4|.|.|13
TGTGCCAGCAGTTTAGTACAGGGCCGAGGAAGGACCTTC
CASSLVQGRGRTF
>TRBJ1-2|TRBV12-3/TRBV12-4|.|.|15
TGTGCCAGCAGCCTGGGCGGGCAGACTAACTATGGCTACACCTTC
CASSLGGQTNYGYTF
>TRBJ2-7|TRBV2|once|TRBD1|15
TGTGCCAGCAGTGCGCCGGACAGGGGGCGTAACGAGCAGTACTTC
CASSAPDRGRNEQYF
>TRBJ1-6|TRBV7-9|.|TRBD1|13
TGTGCCAGCAGCCGGGGACAGAATTCACCCCTCCACTTT
CASSRGQNSPLHF
>TRBJ2-1|TRBV7-2|.|.|15
TGTGCCAGCAAAGAGTTGGGGCCCCGTGACAATGAGCAGTTCTTC
CASKELGPRDNEQFF
>TRBJ2-1|TRBV7-2|few|TRBD2|18
TGTGCCAGCAGCTTAAGAGTGGTAGCGGGGGTCGTGGACAATGAGCAGTTCTTC
CASSLRVVAGVVDNEQFF
>TRBJ2-7|TRBV7-2|.|.|15
TGTGCCAGCAGCCGCTCTGGGGGTTCGACTGTCGAGCAGTACTTC
CASSRSGGSTVEQYF
>TRBJ2-7|TRBV7-9|.|.|13
TGTGCCAGCAGTAAGCTCACTACCTACGAGCAGTACTTC
CASSKLTTYEQYF
>TRBJ2-7|TRBV5-6|.|.|14
TGTGCCAGCAGCCCAGTGTCCCAGTCCTACGAGCAGTACTTC
CASSPVSQSYEQYF
>TRBJ2-1|TRBV4-1|.|.|15
TGCGCCAGCAGCCAAGCGACTATCCTCTACAATGAGCAGTTCTTC
CASSQATILYNEQFF
>TRBJ1-4|TRBV25-1|.|.|15
TGTGCCAGCAGTGACCTCGGGAGAAGCGGGGAAAAACTGTTTTTT
CASSDLGRSGEKLFF
>TRBJ1-4|TRBV6-5|few|.|15
TGTGCCAGCAGTTACATTGGGGGGCCAGGGGAAAAACTGTTTTTT
CASSYIGGPGEKLFF
>TRBJ2-3|TRBV2|.|TRBD1|14
TGTGCCAGCAGGCAAGACAGGGCGACAGATACGCAGTATTTT
CASRQDRATDTQYF
>TRBJ2-7|TRBV20-1|few|.|14
TGCAGTGCTAGGGTCGGGGGATCGGGCAACGAGCAGTACTTC
CSARVGGSGNEQYF
>TRBJ2-3|TRBV27|.|.|15
TGTGCCAGCAGTTTACGTTCTTTCGGCACAGATACGCAGTATTTT
CASSLRSFGTDTQYF
>TRBJ2-3|TRBV7-2|few|.|15
TGTGCCAGCCTCAGGGATCGCAGTTTCTTAGATACGCAGTATTTT
CASLRDRSFLDTQYF
>TRBJ1-2|TRBV27|few|.|14
TGTGCCAGCAGTTCGGCGTCTGCCCTCTATGGCTACACCTTC
CASSSASALYGYTF
>TRBJ2-7|TRBV6-1|few|.|13
TGTGCCAGCAGTGACACCCTCTACGTCGAGCAGTACTTC
CASSDTLYVEQYF
>TRBJ2-1|TRBV7-9|.|TRBD2|16
TGTGCCAGCAGCCAGACTAGCGGACGCTCCTACAATGAGCAGTTCTTC
CASSQTSGRSYNEQFF
>TRBJ2-4|TRBV12-5|few|.|15
TGTGCTAGTGGCCCTCTGGGGACAGCCAAAAACATTCAGTACTTC
CASGPLGTAKNIQYF
>TRBJ2-5|TRBV7-2|.|.|13
TGTGCCAGCAGCTCTAAGTACCAAGAGACCCAGTACTTC
CASSSKYQETQYF
>TRBJ2-4|TRBV19|few|.|14
TGTGCCAGTAGTATGCGGGGTGCCAAAAACATTCAGTACTTC
CASSMRGAKNIQYF
>TRBJ2-5|TRBV12-3/TRBV12-4|.|TRBD1|14
TGTGCCAGCAGTCCGCCGACAGGGGTGGAGACCCAGTACTTC
CASSPPTGVETQYF
>TRBJ2-1|TRBV19|few|.|14
TGTGCCAGTAGTATAGGGAGCTCCTACAATGAGCAGTTCTTC
CASSIGSSYNEQFF
>TRBJ2-3|TRBV19|once|.|16
TGTGCCAGTAGTATTGTCTCCGGTCTTAATACAGATACGCAGTATTTT
CASSIVSGLNTDTQYF
>TRBJ2-3|TRBV25-1|few|.|16
TGTGCCAGCAGTGCTACCGGGTCCAAGCCGACAGATACGCAGTATTTT
CASSATGSKPTDTQYF
>TRBJ2-7|TRBV6-2/TRBV6-3|.|.|12
TGTGCCACGAAGTATCCCCCCGGCCCGATGTACTTC
CATKYPPGPMYF
>TRBJ2-1|TRBV5-4|once|.|15
TGTGCCAGCAGCTTGGACAGGGATACATTGAGTGAGCAGTTCTTC
CASSLDRDTLSEQFF
>TRBJ1-2|TRBV7-2|.|TRBD1|15
TGTGCCAGCAGCTTAGTAGGGGGCGCGAGCTATGGCTACACCTTC
CASSLVGGASYGYTF
>TRBJ2-7|TRBV6-2/TRBV6-3|few|TRBD1|14
TGTGCCAGCAGCCCCAGACAGGGGAGGAACGAGCAGTACTTC
CASSPRQGRNEQYF
>TRBJ2-1|TRBV7-2|.|.|15
TGTGCCAGCAGCTTAGGCGGGACGCCATACAATGAGCAGTTCTTC
CASSLGGTPYNEQFF
>TRBJ2-1|TRBV7-2|.|TRBD2|18
TGTGCCAGCAGCTTAAGGACTAGCGGGAGTTATAGGTACAATGAGCAGTTCTTC
CASSLRTSGSYRYNEQFF
>TRBJ2-1|TRBV9|.|.|19
TGTGCCAGCAGCGTACAGGAGTTTCCCCTTAAAACCTCCTACAATGAGCAGTTCTTC
CASSVQEFPLKTSYNEQFF
>TRBJ1-2|TRBV2|.|.|11
TGTGCCAGCAAAACGGGAGACGGCTACACCTTC
CASKTGDGYTF
>TRBJ1-6|TRBV7-2|.|.|16
TGTGCCAGCAGCTCCGAAGAACAGGGAAGGAATTCACCCCTCCACTTT
CASSSEEQGRNSPLHF
>TRBJ2-1|TRBV7-2|many|TRBD2|12
TGTGCCAGCAGTTTTAGCGGGACGGGGCAGTTCTTC
CASSFSGTGQFF
>TRBJ2-1|TRBV4-1|.|.|17
TGTGCCAGCAGCCAAGATCCCTTCGGGGGGCGTTATAATGAGCAGTTCTTC
CASSQDPFGGRYNEQFF